The T cell receptor (beta chain) under discussion was sequenced for a study of cytomegalovirus exposure and HLA in healthy donors (TCRdb year 2017). Concerning the study at large: An earlier analysis of several hundred of the donors reported about 280 Gb of sequence data and 95 million to 140 million unique TCR beta sequences obtained from 150 million to 200 million T cells. An early release that covered about 600 HLA-typed donors contained approximately 300 gigabases of sequencing data and around 85 million unique TCR sequences. Among the roughly 400 genotyped donors, approximately 82% belonged to the genetic ancestry cluster associated with self-reported Caucasian donors. The study aimed to test whether cataloging public T cell receptors could reveal signatures of past pathogen exposure. The study profiled the T cell repertoires of some 610 subjects by immunosequencing and related them to cytomegalovirus serostatus. A separate validation cohort of over 95 different subjects was used in addition to the 666-subject first cohort. To predict cytomegalovirus infection status, the study brought together high-throughput TCR immunosequencing, statistical association of individual TCRs with disease status, and machine learning. A later analysis re-examined previously published TCR beta repertoires from just over 650 donors and added high-resolution HLA genotyping to investigate patterns of TCR occurrence. The later analysis used no new phenotypic data to find candidate immune exposures, relying instead on TCR beta sequences and their occurrence across donors. To decide whether each TCR beta V gene segment behaved as functional or pseudogenic, an earlier analysis of some 580 of the donors relied on high-throughput TCR beta sequencing. Donor age, sex, ethnicity and CMV serostatus were collected together with the repertoire data. A later genetic analysis used genome-wide SNP genotypes for 398 of the 666 donors, treating that subset as a discovery cohort. Every repertoire in the discovery cohort had been generated on one and the same sequencing platform. HLA typing covered class I and class II loci at four-digit resolution. The number of donors typed differed by locus, with about 629-630 for A, B, C, DRB1 and DQB1, 522 for DQA1, over 600 for DPA1, and 400 to 490 for DPB1. About five DR-DQ haplotypes were handled as single units for association and clustering, since linkage in the cohort was strong. Among some 410 genotyped donors of the cohort, an average of around 220,000 unique TCR beta nucleotide sequences was sequenced per donor, of which approximately 19% were non-productive. What the research found in general, with its limitations: While some public TCRs were present in many individuals, most TCR sequences turned up only very rarely across donors. A total of about 180 TCR beta chains were listed by the study as associated with cytomegalovirus. A few of the identified cytomegalovirus-associated TCR beta chains were confirmed in vitro to be specific for cytomegalovirus antigens. A further reported finding was that TCR beta sequences accurately predicted the HLA-A and HLA-B alleles for most subjects in the first cohort. A cluster of highly shared sequence variants was judged likely to represent a technical artifact of the sequencing pipeline. A later genetic analysis reported fewer N-insertions in productive TCRs among donors in an Asian-associated ancestry cluster than the roughly 640-donor mean. Because HLA typing was unavailable for some donors at each locus, only the typed subset was used in association tests. Only TCR beta chains were sequenced in this cohort, and the absence of alpha or paired-chain data limited detectable features. Approximately 18 rarely observed V segments, including chromosome 9 orphons, were excluded from the earlier analysis of about 500 of the donors because counts were too low. In a later analysis, 15,000 to 20,000 TCR beta sequences were associated with specific HLA alleles at a false discovery rate of 0.05. The presence/absence analyses assumed that sequencing depth was roughly uniform across donors, and that assumption may not be true. A later genetic analysis associated a missense DCLRE1C variant with V-gene and J-gene trimming of TCR beta chains, and an independent cohort replicated the association. In an earlier analysis of roughly 500 of the donors, most TCR beta V segments appeared in productive rearrangements about 87% or about 30% of the time, broadly matching IMGT annotations. According to a later analysis, most CMV-associated TCR beta chains appeared to be HLA-restricted, and the HLA associations seemed to be driven largely by CMV exposure. The classifier was reported to diagnose cytomegalovirus status with high specificity and sensitivity in both the original cohort and the validation cohort. Strong co-occurrence of HLA alleles, especially DR and DQ, made assigning TCR associations to individual alleles difficult. The only immune exposure information available for the cohort was CMV serostatus. According to the authors, the approach could potentially be generalized to other disease states and immunological phenotypes. In a later analysis, several top co-occurrence clusters were reported to appear linked to parvovirus B19, influenza, CMV and Epstein-Barr virus. Correlated functional status among segregating V segments might reflect linkage disequilibrium, but an unknown experimental factor could not be ruled out. In a later analysis, the rate of TCR association differed among HLA loci, with DRB1 alleles having the most associated TCRs and HLA-C alleles having the fewest. Because the 87-base-pair reads could not distinguish some IMGT-functional V segments, including TRBV6-2 and TRBV6-3, those segments were excluded. In a later analysis, HLA-associated TCR beta chains were found to be more clonally expanded and to have lower generation probabilities than equally common non-associated chains.

The cohort was made up of 666 healthy bone marrow donors. Cohort members were all nominally healthy when sampled, although unrecorded immune exposures were likely present. The donor tested CMV seropositive, placing the donor among the approximately 290 seropositive members of the cohort. Every donor gave a peripheral blood sample, and the peripheral blood mononuclear cells from that sample were used for TCR beta sequencing. Genomic DNA extraction from the blood cell samples was performed with the Qiagen DNeasy Blood Extraction Kit. This clone was counted a few times. Its antigen is not yet known. Base qualities are not recorded, but no much larger clone differs from it by a single base. The germline V end is reduced by 5 bases and the J end by 3 bases; junction bases left unmatched: 13. The CDR3 measures 17 amino acids from cysteine to phenylalanine. CDR3 DNA only is kept here, 51 bases in frame from base 1. From a lookup of the germline V gene (reference sequence), CDR1 and CDR2 are PRHDT and FYEKMQ.

Libraries were made using the immunoSEQ multiplex PCR assay. The multiplex PCR relied on a mix of 60 forward primers for TCR Vbeta segments and 13 reverse primers for TCR Jbeta segments. The CDR3 region of rearranged TCR beta genes was amplified from genomic DNA with a multiplex PCR assay. The Illumina HiSeq System was used to sequence the amplified TCR beta libraries as 87-base-pair reads. Turning to the authors' computational methods: Across the 600 to 700 repertoires, a later analysis counted approximately 75 million unique TCR beta chains, 9.5 million to 12 million of which were shared by at least two donors. A nearest-neighbor algorithm error-corrected the raw reads and collapsed the reads into unique sequences, merging closely related sequences to remove PCR and sequencing errors. CDR3 sequences were aligned to IMGT reference sequences to assign V, D and J gene segments. Each retained sequence needed at least a six-nucleotide match to both a V gene segment and a J gene segment. A rearrangement was called productive if the CDR3 had no stop codons and remained in frame with V and J, and every other rearrangement was called non-productive. Following IMGT convention, CDR3 was defined as the stretch from the second conserved V-encoded cysteine to the conserved J-encoded phenylalanine. The earlier analysis of 500 to 650 of the donors excluded any sequence lacking an unambiguous match to a single V gene segment. In an earlier analysis of around 600 of the donors, V segments were called functional above 56.7% productive rearrangements and were called segregating when the between-donor standard deviation exceeded 5%. A statistical classification framework was built to diagnose cytomegalovirus status from the catalog of TCR beta chain sequences. In a later analysis, TCR nucleotide sequences were compared against IMGT/GENE-DB human TR gene sequences so that V and J genes could be assigned. A later analysis assigned CDR3 sequences and most-parsimonious VDJ recombination scenarios with the TCRdist pipeline. A later analysis defined each TCR beta chain by its CDR3 amino acid sequence plus V-gene family, and excluded reads lacking a unique V-gene family. A later analysis removed 550 to 650 highly shared, low-generation-probability nucleotide sequences to deal with suspected cross-contamination and a sequencing artifact. In a later analysis, a clonal expansion index for each public chain was calculated from normalized within-repertoire ranks of inferred template counts. A later analysis computed generation probabilities with a VDJ recombination model fitted to out-of-frame rearrangements, and checked the results against IGoR. A later analysis scored TCR-TCR, TCR-HLA and TCR-CMV co-occurrence with hypergeometric tests, applying a repertoire-size bias correction to TCR pairs. To estimate false discovery rates, a later analysis permuted the HLA or CMV assignments 20 times. A later analysis grouped co-occurring TCRs with DBSCAN, adding TCRdist sequence similarity when clustering within HLA-allele-positive subsets. Repertoires with fewer than 30,000 or more than 120,000 public chains, plus five repertoires with anomalous nucleotide sharing, were excluded from co-occurrence clustering. As stored in TCRdb, this immuneACCESS dataset retains in-frame rearrangements with V and J assigned. A fraction of the clones does not appear; measured against another copy, unresolved V genes explain less than half of the discrepancy, and the remainder lacks a known reason. V, J and clone size were drawn from that table, and D and trimming were deduced from the DNA. Present in this sample are tens of thousands of clones, about 79% of which were seen just once. Jointly, the top ten make up about 8% of the sample.

The receptor comes from a man aged 60 to 75 in good health and CMV-seropositive. The sample consisted of PBMCs. The chain is made from TRBV13 and TRBJ2-5; 9 bases in the middle match TRBD2. The encoded CDR3 is CASSPGLADRPEETQYF. The nucleotide sequence is given as TGTGCCAGCAGCCCGGGACTAGCAGATAGACCAGAAGAGACCCAGTACTTC. The reference TRBV13 and TRBJ2-5 proteins fill in what lies around the CDR3, so the full variable domain reads AAGVIQSPRHLIKEKRETATLKCYPIPRHDTVYWYQQGPGQDPQFLISFYEKMQSDKGSIPDRFSAQQFSDYHSELNMSSLELGDSALYFCASSPGLADRPEETQYFGPGTRLLVL.